The 18 T cell receptor beta chains in this list originate from one sample, sequenced in a study of beta chain features in type 1 diabetes. The study reverse transcribed the entire isolated RNA, so it sequenced expressed TCRB transcripts. The data were produced by immunoSEQ multiplex PCR, yet TCRdb's version contains in-frame clones alone and is incomplete. The sample shows almost 350,000 clones, 15% to 20% of them seen only once. The sample consisted of naive CD4+ T cells from blood. All receptors come from a woman aged 18 to 35 in good health.

This clone was seen more than once but under ten times. Additional DNA sequences in this sample encode the identical CDR3. The chain employs TRBV5-1 and TRBJ2-1; 8 nucleotides align to TRBD2. This CDR3 comprises 15 residues. Germline CDR1 is SGHRS and CDR2 is YFSETQ. V shed 2 bases, J shed 1 base, and the junction held 2 bases outside the gene matches. The CDR3 DNA reads as TGCGCCAGCAGCTTAACTAGCGGATCCTACAATGAGCAGTTCTTC. Translating gives CASSLTSGSYNEQFF.

This chain links TRBV29-1 with TRBJ2-4; TRBD1 is a possible D gene (6 bases). CDR3 length equals 14 residues. In germline, CDR1 is SQVTM, CDR2 ANQGSEA. Trimming took 0 bases from V and 6 from J, leaving 12 bases between them. This chain's CDR3 is CSVEEGALGNIQYF. The CDR3 DNA follows: TGCAGCGTTGAAGAGGGGGCGCTGGGAAACATTCAGTACTTC.

The chain combines TRBV5-1 with TRBJ2-2, with 8 bases that match TRBD1. The germline V gene has CDR1 SGHRS and CDR2 YFSETQ. The J segment lost 1 base and the V segment lost 3 bases, leaving 2 bases of the junction unmatched. CDR3 length: 15 amino acids. CDR3 region: CASSWGTGNTGELFF. CDR3 in DNA: TGCGCCAGCAGCTGGGGGACAGGGAACACCGGGGAGCTGTTTTTT.

This clone has only a few counts. The V call is TRBV29-1, the J call TRBJ2-1, with 7 positions matching TRBD2. The germline V gene has CDR1 SQVTM and CDR2 ANQGSEA. Unmatched junction bases numbered 4, after V lost 5 bases and J lost 0 bases. The CDR3 has 14 amino acids. The DNA of the CDR3 is TGCAGCGTTAACGGCGGGAGCTCCTACAATGAGCAGTTCTTC. Its protein is CSVNGGSSYNEQFF.

There are a few counts of this clone. The J gene is TRBJ2-1, the V gene TRBV19; 11 bases fit TRBD2. The J segment lost 5 bases and the V segment lost 10 bases, leaving 4 bases of the junction unmatched. This CDR3 has 13 amino acids. Germline CDR1 is LNHDA and CDR2 is SQIVND (reference sequence). The CDR3 loop is CATLAGGHNEQFF. CDR3 sequence (DNA): TGTGCCACCTTAGCGGGGGGGCACAATGAGCAGTTCTTC.

V usage is TRBV18 and J usage is TRBJ2-7, with a tentative D call TRBD2 (5 bases). Germline loops: CDR1 KGHSH, CDR2 LQKENI. V lost 6 bases to trimming and J lost 5 bases, with 17 bases between them. This CDR3 spans 14 amino acids. CDR3 nucleotides: TGTGCCAGCTCCCCATTGGGGTCCGGGAACGAGCAGTACTTC. Amino acid sequence: CASSPLGSGNEQYF.

This clone was seen a few times. The rearrangement uses TRBV2 and TRBJ1-2; 7 nucleotides agree with TRBD1. This CDR3 comprises 15 residues. Germline V CDR1 and CDR2: SNHLY, FYNNEI. V lost 3 bases and J lost 6; bases outside the gene matches: 10. The CDR3 DNA reads TGTGCCAGCAGTGAGTCGGGTGTCACAGGGGATGGCTACACCTTC. Protein product: CASSESGVTGDGYTF.

This clone was detected only once. The chain joins TRBV25-1 to TRBJ2-3, with 7 bases aligning to TRBD1. CDR3 size: 15 residues. Germline trimming cut 5 bases from V and 5 bases from J; bases unmatched to any gene: 10. CDR1 and CDR2 (germline): MGHDK, SYGVNS. In DNA form, the CDR3 reads TGTGCCAGCAGTAGGCCAGGGGGAGAGGGAGATACGCAGTATTTT. As protein: CASSRPGGEGDTQYF.

There are a few counts of this clone. J is TRBJ2-7 and V is TRBV9; 7 bases align to TRBD2. Germline CDR1 reads SGDLS; CDR2 reads YYNGEE. Germline trimming cut 0 bases from V and 2 bases from J; bases unmatched to any gene: 5. The CDR3 runs 15 residues. CDR3 in DNA: TGTGCCAGCAGCGTAGACGGGACTAATACCTACGAGCAGTACTTC. Translated, it gives CASSVDGTNTYEQYF.

In this sample, this clone turned up a few times. The rearrangement uses TRBV11-2 and TRBJ2-7; 9 nucleotides align to TRBD1. CDR3 length: 14 amino acids. Germline trimming cut 5 bases from V and 5 bases from J; bases unmatched to any gene: 7. Germline V gene sequence: CDR1 SGHAT, CDR2 FQNNGV. The CDR3 nucleotides read TGTGCCAGCAGCGCCGGGACAGGGCTGCACGAGCAGTACTTC. Its translation is CASSAGTGLHEQYF.

The chain combines TRBV2 with TRBJ2-3; no clear D gene. The V gene lost 1 base and the J gene lost 8 bases, with 13 bases spanning the gap. Germline CDR1 reads SNHLY; CDR2 reads FYNNEI. This CDR3 region has 14 residues. DNA for the CDR3: TGTGCCAGCAGTGAAGGGCTATCGTGGGCTACGCAGTATTTT. Translated: CASSEGLSWATQYF.

The V and J genes are TRBV14 and TRBJ2-2; D may be TRBD1 (5 bases). V was shortened by 0 bases and J by 4 bases, with 15 bases between the two germline ends. The germline gives CDR1 SGHDN, CDR2 FVKESK. The CDR3 extends over 17 amino acids. The CDR3 nucleotides read TGTGCCAGCAGCCAAGAGACAGATTCTACAGGCACCGGGGAGCTGTTTTTT. It is translated as CASSQETDSTGTGELFF.

V gene TRBV29-1 combines with J gene TRBJ1-1; D gene ambiguous. Germline V lookup: CDR1 SQVTM, CDR2 ANQGSEA. The CDR3 sequence is 13 residues long. V lost 4 bases, J lost 11 bases, and 20 bases lay in between. CDR3 loop: CSVVSPLIRTAFF. CDR3 in DNA: TGCAGCGTTGTGAGTCCCCTAATCCGAACTGCTTTCTTT. Drawing the rest from reference TRBV29-1 and TRBJ1-1, the complete variable domain is SAVISQKPSRDICQRGTSLTIQCQVDSQVTMMFWYRQQPGQSLTLIATANQGSEATYESGFVIDKFPISRPNLTFSTLTVSNMSPEDSSIYLCSVVSPLIRTAFFGQGTRLTVV.

This clone has only a few counts. The chain has TRBV30 and TRBJ2-7, with 7 bases aligning to TRBD2. The CDR3 has 12 residues. The V segment lost 0 bases and the J segment 7 bases; nucleotides outside the gene matches: 3. Germline CDR1 GTSNPN, CDR2 SVGIG (reference sequence). CDR3 loop: CAWSVKAGEQYF. The CDR3 DNA follows: TGTGCCTGGAGTGTAAAAGCGGGAGAGCAGTACTTC.

This clone came up a few times. This rearrangement joins TRBV29-1 to TRBJ1-1; 8 bases agree with TRBD1. CDR3 length: 13 residues. V trimming: 6 bases; J trimming: 5 bases; junction bases outside the gene matches: 8. Germline lookup yields CDR1 SQVTM and CDR2 ANQGSEA. The CDR3, as DNA: TGCAGCGTCCTACAGGGGGGAGGAACTGAAGCTTTCTTT. This codes for CSVLQGGGTEAFF.

This rearrangement joins TRBV4-1 to TRBJ2-1; 9 nucleotides match TRBD1. The junction had 5 bases not matched to a gene; V was cut back by 2 bases and J by 6 bases. The CDR3 runs 15 residues. CDR1 and CDR2 from the germline V gene are MGHRA and YSYEKL. The CDR3 region is CASSQPKDRGNEQFF. The CDR3 DNA is TGCGCCAGCAGCCAACCAAAGGACAGGGGCAATGAGCAGTTCTTC.

This clone was recorded a few times. This chain links TRBV4-3 with TRBJ2-1; D gene unclear. In germline, CDR1 is LGHNA, CDR2 YSLEER. The CDR3 runs to 15 residues. Between the trimmed V and J ends, which lost 0 bases and 4 bases, there was a span of 10 bases. CDR3 sequence reads: CASSQDRAHYNEQFF. The CDR3 region has the DNA TGCGCCAGCAGCCAAGACCGCGCGCATTACAATGAGCAGTTCTTC.

This clone turned up a few times. The identical CDR3 is also encoded by other nucleotide sequences in the sample. The genes are TRBV11-3 and TRBJ2-7; D call uncertain. Trimming removed 3 bases from V and 4 bases from J, with 4 bases in between. Germline V lookup: CDR1 SGHNT, CDR2 YENEEA. This CDR3 has 11 residues. The CDR3 sequence is CASSFTYEQYF. The CDR3 nucleotides are TGTGCCAGCAGCTTTACATACGAGCAGTACTTC.